These T cell receptor beta chains were read from a single sample in a study of blood T cell repertoires in COVID-19. TCRdb's table, derived via immunoSEQ multiplex PCR, lists solely in-frame clones and lacks some. Altogether 160,000 or so clones are present, roughly 90% being singletons, with the ten largest covering approximately 6.6%. The sample taken for sequencing was PBMCs or T cells enriched from blood (not recorded which). These receptors originate from a woman in her forties or fifties who had recovered from COVID-19. The CDR3 runs from the conserved cysteine through the conserved F or W. Each record gives: V gene, D gene, clone size, J gene, CDR3 DNA, CDR3 protein. A D gene is named only where the DNA matches it firmly. Clone size is shown for a subset of rows, as once, few, many or a class of expanded clone.

TRBV3-1/TRBV3-2	TRBD1	NA	TRBJ1-5	TGTGCCAGCAGCTCGGACAGGGGGCAAGGTCAGCCCCAGCATTTT	CASSSDRGQGQPQHF
TRBV6-2/TRBV6-3	NA	NA	TRBJ1-4	TGTGCCAGCAGTACCCCCCGGGGATTTGATGAAAAACTGTTTTTT	CASSTPRGFDEKLFF
TRBV11-1	TRBD1	NA	TRBJ1-2	TGTGCCAGCAGCTTAGAACAATGGGGACAGGGATACACCTTC	CASSLEQWGQGYTF
TRBV7-2	TRBD1	once	TRBJ2-7	TGTGCCAGCAGCCCCGTCGGACAGGGGTTACTTTCCTACGAGCAGTACTTC	CASSPVGQGLLSYEQYF
TRBV11-2	TRBD1	NA	TRBJ2-2	TGTGCCAGCAGCGCAGCTCGCCAGGGGGAAACCGGGGAGCTGTTTTTT	CASSAARQGETGELFF
TRBV4-1	TRBD1	NA	TRBJ2-1	TGCGCCAGCAGCCAAGATCGGGGGACAGGGGTAAGGAATGAGCAGTTCTTC	CASSQDRGTGVRNEQFF
TRBV5-1	TRBD2	NA	TRBJ2-2	TGCGCCAGCCGGGGACTAGTGGGGTCCGGGGAGCTGTTTTTT	CASRGLVGSGELFF
TRBV18	TRBD1	NA	TRBJ2-7	TGTGCCAGCTCACTCGGGACAGGGGGCCTCGGGCAGTACTTC	CASSLGTGGLGQYF
TRBV19	TRBD1	NA	TRBJ1-6	TGTGCCAGTAGTACCGACAGGGTTTCACCCCTCCACTTT	CASSTDRVSPLHF
TRBV25-1	TRBD1	NA	TRBJ2-4	TGTGCCAGCAGTGATCCGAGACACAGGGGTGGTAAAAACATTCAGTACTTC	CASSDPRHRGGKNIQYF
TRBV2	TRBD2	NA	TRBJ2-1	TGTGCCAGCAGTGTGTTTAGCGGGGGGTGGAATGAGCAGTTCTTC	CASSVFSGGWNEQFF
TRBV11-3	NA	NA	TRBJ1-1	TGTGCCAGCAGCCTCGGGGCTGAAGCTTTCTTT	CASSLGAEAFF
TRBV23-1	NA	NA	TRBJ2-5	TGCGCCAGCAGTCTTGGGGCCGCGGAGACCCAGTACTTC	CASSLGAAETQYF
TRBV6-2/TRBV6-3	NA	NA	TRBJ2-7	TGTGCCAGCAGTTACGGCGGGGCTCAGTTCGAGCAGTACTTC	CASSYGGAQFEQYF
TRBV20-1	NA	NA	TRBJ1-1	TGCAGTGCTAGGGGGAGTGAAGCTTTCTTT	CSARGSEAFF
TRBV25-1	NA	NA	TRBJ1-2	TGTGCCAGCAGCGGCCAGGGGCGGACCTATGGCTACACCTTC	CASSGQGRTYGYTF
TRBV19	NA	NA	TRBJ1-4	TGTGCCAGTAGGGGACTGAGAAGCAGGGTGGATGAAAAACTGTTTTTT	CASRGLRSRVDEKLFF
TRBV9	NA	NA	TRBJ2-1	TGTGCCAGCAGCGTAGGGAGCTCCTACAATGAGCAGTTCTTC	CASSVGSSYNEQFF
TRBV3-1/TRBV3-2	TRBD1	few	TRBJ1-4	TGTGCCAGCAGCCTCAGACAGGGCGGGAATGAAAAACTGTTTTTT	CASSLRQGGNEKLFF
TRBV11-2	NA	NA	TRBJ1-4	TGTGCCAGCAGCCTCTGGACCGGGGGTGAAAAACTGTTTTTT	CASSLWTGGEKLFF
TRBV11-2	NA	NA	TRBJ1-2	TGTGCCAGCAGCGGCAGGGGTAACTATGGCTACACCTTC	CASSGRGNYGYTF
TRBV7-8	NA	NA	TRBJ1-2	TGTGCCAGCAGCTTAGCTAGGGAGGGTGGCTACACCTTC	CASSLAREGGYTF
TRBV19	NA	NA	TRBJ1-5	TGTGCCAGTAACGCCCTCGGTCAGCCCCAGCATTTT	CASNALGQPQHF
TRBV5-1	NA	NA	TRBJ1-1	TGCGCCAGCAGTCCGGGACACGCCGGCACTGAAGCTTTCTTT	CASSPGHAGTEAFF
TRBV7-3	NA	NA	TRBJ2-3	TGTGCCAGCAGCTTGGGACTTCTGAGCACAGATACGCAGTATTTT	CASSLGLLSTDTQYF
TRBV19	TRBD1	NA	TRBJ1-5	TGTGCCAGTACCGGGACAGGGTATCAGCCCCAGCATTTT	CASTGTGYQPQHF
TRBV19	TRBD1	NA	TRBJ1-6	TGTGCCAGTAGTACCCGGACAGGGGGAAATTCACCCCTCCACTTT	CASSTRTGGNSPLHF
TRBV18	NA	NA	TRBJ1-1	TGTGCCAGCTCACCGGGGACTCTGAACACTGAAGCTTTCTTT	CASSPGTLNTEAFF
TRBV11-2	NA	once	TRBJ1-6	TGTGCCAGCAGCTTAACAGCTTTAAGTTCACCCCTCCACTTT	CASSLTALSSPLHF
TRBV4-1	NA	NA	TRBJ2-7	TGCGCCAGCAGCCAACTTGGAGGAACGGGCGAGCAGTACTTC	CASSQLGGTGEQYF
TRBV5-1	NA	NA	TRBJ1-5	TGCGCCAGCAGCTTGGTTTCAGGGCCGGAGCAGCCCCAGCATTTT	CASSLVSGPEQPQHF
TRBV4-3	NA	NA	TRBJ2-3	TGCGCCAGCAGCCAAGGGCCCTCCGGGGACACAGATACGCAGTATTTT	CASSQGPSGDTDTQYF
TRBV2	NA	NA	TRBJ2-7	TGTGCCAGCATGGGCAGGTCCTACGAGCAGTACTTC	CASMGRSYEQYF
TRBV18	TRBD2	NA	TRBJ2-3	TGTGCCAGCTCGCGAGCGGGAACCTCCACAGATACGCAGTATTTT	CASSRAGTSTDTQYF
TRBV5-4	NA	NA	TRBJ2-7	TGTGCCAGCAGCTTGGTGCGTCCAACCCGGTGGAGGGCCGAGCAGTACTTC	CASSLVRPTRWRAEQYF
TRBV6-2/TRBV6-3	TRBD1	NA	TRBJ1-2	TGTGCCAGCATCCCAGGGGGCTATGGCTACACCTTC	CASIPGGYGYTF
TRBV19	NA	NA	TRBJ1-4	TGTGCCAGTAGAATTCTGGGGGGGGATAATGAAAAACTGTTTTTT	CASRILGGDNEKLFF
TRBV29-1	NA	once	TRBJ1-4	TGCAGCGTTGGTCGTTCACAGAATGAAAAACTGTTTTTT	CSVGRSQNEKLFF
TRBV19	NA	few	TRBJ1-1	TGTGCCAGTAGTTCATACAGTACCAAGGGGACTGAAGCTTTCTTT	CASSSYSTKGTEAFF
TRBV18	NA	NA	TRBJ1-1	TGTGCCAGCTCACTTTCCGGGTACACTGAAGCTTTCTTT	CASSLSGYTEAFF
TRBV5-1	TRBD1	NA	TRBJ1-6	TGCGCCAGCACGGGACAGGAGAATTCACCCCTCCACTTT	CASTGQENSPLHF
TRBV10-3	NA	NA	TRBJ1-2	TGTGCCATCAGTGAGTCGGGGGGGTTCTATGGCTACACCTTC	CAISESGGFYGYTF
TRBV7-2	NA	NA	TRBJ2-5	TGTGCCAGCAGCCGCCAAGGGGGGGTAGCTGGGGAGACCCAGTACTTC	CASSRQGGVAGETQYF
TRBV24-1	NA	once	TRBJ2-1	TGTGCCACCAGCCCTATACAGGGAGCGGGGTACAATGAGCAGTTCTTC	CATSPIQGAGYNEQFF
TRBV29-1	NA	medium-sized	TRBJ1-4	TGCAGCGTTGACACAGGGCTTAATGAAAAACTGTTTTTT	CSVDTGLNEKLFF
TRBV6-2/TRBV6-3	TRBD1	once	TRBJ1-1	TGTGCCAGCAGCTCGGGACAGGCGGCCCGGGCAGGCGCAGCTTTCTTT	CASSSGQAARAGAAFF
TRBV2	TRBD1	NA	TRBJ1-4	TGTGCCAGCAGTCCCGGGACAGGGTTCGGAAAACTGTTTTTT	CASSPGTGFGKLFF
TRBV7-2	TRBD2	NA	TRBJ2-1	TGTGCCAGCAGCTTTAGCGGGGCTTCCTACAATGAGCAGTTCTTC	CASSFSGASYNEQFF
TRBV7-9	TRBD1	NA	TRBJ2-7	TGTGCCAGCAGCTTAGCACAGGGGCCCTACGAGCAGTACTTC	CASSLAQGPYEQYF
TRBV2	NA	NA	TRBJ1-5	TGTGCCAGCAGTGAAGCCCGAGTCCAGCCCCAGCATTTT	CASSEARVQPQHF
TRBV5-6	NA	NA	TRBJ1-1	TGTGCCAGCAGCTTGGCGGGAGATAACACTGAAGCTTTCTTT	CASSLAGDNTEAFF
TRBV7-3	TRBD2	once	TRBJ2-5	TGTGCCAGCAGCACCCCTAGCGGGGGGGACCAAGAGACCCAGTACTTC	CASSTPSGGDQETQYF
TRBV5-1	TRBD1	few	TRBJ2-7	TGCGCCAGCAGCTTTAGACAGGGGCCCTACGAGCAGTACTTC	CASSFRQGPYEQYF
TRBV9	NA	NA	TRBJ1-2	TGTGCCAGCAGCGCCCCGGGAGGCTACACCTTC	CASSAPGGYTF
TRBV5-6	TRBD1	NA	TRBJ1-2	TGTGCCAGCAGCCCGGACAGGGTGGGCTACACCTTC	CASSPDRVGYTF
TRBV6-5	TRBD1	NA	TRBJ1-2	TGTGCCAGCAGTACCCGACAGGGGGACTATGGCTACACCTTC	CASSTRQGDYGYTF
TRBV30	NA	NA	TRBJ2-2	TGTGCCTGGAGTAGCGGAAAGACCGGGGAGCTGTTTTTT	CAWSSGKTGELFF
TRBV7-2	TRBD1	NA	TRBJ2-3	TGTGCCAGCAGCCGGGACAGGGGGCGTACAGATACGCAGTATTTT	CASSRDRGRTDTQYF
TRBV2	NA	NA	TRBJ1-2	TGTGCCAGCCGACACCCAGTATCTATCTATGGCTACACCTTC	CASRHPVSIYGYTF